Below are 19 T cell receptor beta chains sequenced from a single sample in a study of lymphopenia after photon versus proton radiotherapy. Assay: immunoSEQ multiplex PCR; the TCRdb copy retains only in-frame clones and omits some. This table has about 26,000 clones, 75% to 90% appearing once. Here the sequenced sample was peripheral blood, taken from a patient treated with photon-based radiotherapy. The receptors were gathered from a man aged 25-45 years with gastric cancer.

This clone was seen just once. CDR3 sequence: CASTGLQDTGELFF. The DNA for the CDR3 is TGTGCCTCGACAGGGCTTCAGGACACCGGGGAGCTGTTTTTT. V and J are TRBV10-3 and TRBJ2-2; TRBD1 aligns across 7 bases. The CDR3 has 14 residues. Germline V gives CDR1 ENHRY, CDR2 SYGVKD. The V segment lost 11 bases and the J segment 3 bases; nucleotides outside the gene matches: 9.

This rearrangement joins TRBV5-4 to TRBJ2-2, with 8 positions matching TRBD1. The V segment lost 2 bases and the J segment 4 bases; nucleotides outside the gene matches: 4. Germline lookup yields CDR1 SGHNT and CDR2 YYREEE (reference sequence). The CDR3 totals 15 residues. The CDR3 DNA is TGTGCCAGCAGCTTAGACAGGGGTGGCACCGGGGAGCTGTTTTTT. Translation gives CASSLDRGGTGELFF.

The chain combines TRBV7-6 with TRBJ1-6; no definite D call. The CDR3 consists of 16 residues. V lost 6 bases to trimming and J lost 5 bases, with 17 bases between them. Germline loops: CDR1 SGHVS, CDR2 FNYEAQ. CDR3 region: CASSFTPGAHNSPLHF. CDR3 coding DNA: TGTGCCAGCAGTTTTACACCGGGAGCGCATAATTCACCCCTCCACTTT.

This chain joins TRBV9 and TRBJ2-3; D unresolved. The V gene lost 3 bases and the J gene lost 3 bases, with 8 bases spanning the gap. The CDR3 has 13 residues. Germline CDR1 and CDR2: SGDLS and YYNGEE. The CDR3 here is CASSGEITDTQYF. CDR3 nucleotide sequence: TGTGCCAGCAGCGGCGAGATTACAGATACGCAGTATTTT.

The genes are TRBV28 and TRBJ2-2; D assignment may be TRBD1 or TRBD2 (5 bases each). Germline V CDR1 and CDR2: MDHEN, SYDVKM. V was cut by 7 bases and J by 5 bases, with 17 bases left in between. The CDR3 spans 15 residues. The CDR3 sequence is CASKLGDEGTGELFF. CDR3 sequence (DNA): TGTGCCAGCAAACTGGGGGACGAAGGGACCGGGGAGCTGTTTTTT.

The chain uses TRBV10-3 and TRBJ1-5, with no clear D. Trimming left V 11 bases short and J 0 bases short, with 8 bases between. Looked up from germline, CDR1 is ENHRY and CDR2 is SYGVKD. This CDR3 contains 12 residues. The CDR3 DNA is TGTGCCGCAAGGAGTAGCAATCAGCCCCAGCATTTT. Protein product: CAARSSNQPQHF.

The rearrangement uses TRBV7-8 and TRBJ1-2, with a possible D match to TRBD1 (5 bases). Trimming shortened V by 2 bases and J by 8 bases, and 15 bases separated the two germline ends. Germline CDR1 is SGHVS and CDR2 is FQNEAQ. The CDR3 sequence is 14 residues long. Here the CDR3 reads CASSLNTGGPGYTF. The CDR3 DNA is TGTGCCAGCAGCTTAAATACAGGAGGGCCCGGCTACACCTTC. Full variable domain (rest looked up from reference TRBV7-8 and TRBJ1-2): GAGVSQSPRYKVAKRGQDVALRCDPISGHVSLFWYQQALGQGPEFLTYFQNEAQLDKSGLPSDRFFAERPEGSVSTLKIQRTQQEDSAVYLCASSLNTGGPGYTFGSGTRLTVV.

The chain uses TRBV10-3 and TRBJ2-6, with 7 bases aligning to TRBD1. The length of the CDR3 is 18 residues. From germline, CDR1 is ENHRY and CDR2 SYGVKD. Germline trimming cut 0 bases from V and 0 bases from J; bases unmatched to any gene: 5. The DNA for the CDR3 is TGTGCCATCAGTGAGTCGTCAGCAGGGGGCTCTGGGGCCAACGTCCTGACTTTC. Translation: CAISESSAGGSGANVLTF.

V is TRBV9 and J is TRBJ2-1, with TRBD2 matching 10 bases. The V and J ends lost 4 bases and 10 bases, in that order; junction bases with no gene match: 8. Germline V gene sequence: CDR1 SGDLS, CDR2 YYNGEE. The CDR3 runs to 14 residues. CDR3 region: CASSFSGGHGEQFF. In nucleotides, the CDR3 is TGTGCCAGCAGCTTTAGCGGGGGGCACGGGGAGCAGTTCTTC.

The chain employs TRBV18 and TRBJ1-5; no clear D. The CDR3 sequence is 15 residues long. Germline V gene lookup returns CDR1 KGHSH and CDR2 LQKENI. V lost 0 bases and J lost 1, with 7 bases in between. The CDR3 sequence is CASSPPGASNQPQHF. The CDR3 bases are TGTGCCAGCTCACCACCAGGAGCGAGCAATCAGCCCCAGCATTTT.

The chain combines TRBV29-1 with TRBJ1-2, with 8 bases that match TRBD1. Trimming cost V 8 bases and J 0 bases; bases outside gene matches: 8. Germline CDR1 is SQVTM and CDR2 is ANQGSEA. CDR3 size: 14 residues. The CDR3 loop is CSSTGDQTNYGYTF. The DNA of the CDR3 is TGCAGCTCGACAGGGGACCAAACTAACTATGGCTACACCTTC.

The chain carries TRBV2 and TRBJ1-1; D is possibly TRBD1 (6 bases). This CDR3 spans 16 amino acids. V shed 9 bases and J shed 4 bases, with 24 bases lying between them. Germline V gene sequence: CDR1 SNHLY, CDR2 FYNNEI. CDR3 loop: CASVVGRGGSVTEAFF. The CDR3 DNA reads as TGTGCCAGTGTCGTTGGCAGGGGAGGATCAGTCACTGAAGCTTTCTTT.

The rearrangement joins TRBV9 to TRBJ2-5; no reliable D call. The CDR3 totals 13 residues. V shed 0 bases and J shed 4 bases, with 7 bases lying between them. In germline, CDR1 is SGDLS, CDR2 YYNGEE. CDR3 nucleotide sequence: TGTGCCAGCAGCGTAGACACTGGAGAGACCCAGTACTTC. Encoded protein: CASSVDTGETQYF.

The chain couples TRBV9 to TRBJ2-5, with D maybe TRBD2 (5 bases). V lost 0 bases, J lost 5 bases, and 11 bases lay in between. CDR3 length equals 14 residues. Germline assignment: CDR1 SGDLS and CDR2 YYNGEE. This chain's CDR3 is CASSVDAGWETQYF. The CDR3 bases are TGTGCCAGCAGCGTAGATGCGGGCTGGGAGACCCAGTACTTC. The whole variable domain, filled in from reference TRBV9 and TRBJ2-5, reads DSGVTQTPKHLITATGQRVTLRCSPRSGDLSVYWYQQSLDQGLQFLIQYYNGEERAKGNILERFSAQQFPDLHSELNLSSLELGDSALYFCASSVDAGWETQYFGPGTRLLVL.

This clone was observed a few times. CDR3 residues: CASSLNQGAAGANVLTF. The CDR3 nucleotides read TGCGCCAGCAGCTTGAATCAGGGGGCGGCTGGGGCCAACGTCCTGACTTTC. V is TRBV5-1 and J is TRBJ2-6, with 8 positions matching TRBD1. This CDR3 has 17 residues. The germline gives CDR1 SGHRS, CDR2 YFSETQ. V dropped 1 base and J dropped 2; count of bases not matched to a gene: 5.

This chain uses TRBV18 with TRBJ2-1; D remains unclear. The CDR3 contains 13 residues. V was shortened by 3 bases and J by 7 bases, with 10 bases between the two germline ends. Germline loops: CDR1 KGHSH, CDR2 LQKENI. CDR3 nucleotide sequence: TGTGCCAGCTCACCTTCTCAGGAGAATGAGCAGTTCTTC. This codes for CASSPSQENEQFF.

The gene calls are TRBV2 and TRBJ2-2; D not resolved. Germline loops: CDR1 SNHLY, CDR2 FYNNEI. The CDR3 sequence is 12 residues long. Trimming shortened V by 7 bases and J by 2 bases, and 5 bases separated the two germline ends. The CDR3 region is CASTGNTGELFF. The CDR3 coding sequence is TGTGCCAGCACTGGAAACACCGGGGAGCTGTTTTTT.

The genes are TRBV7-9 and TRBJ2-2; 8 bases fit TRBD2. The V gene's germline CDR1 is SEHNR and CDR2 FQNEAQ (reference sequence). The V gene end was trimmed by 1 base and the J gene end by 4 bases; junction bases not matched to a gene: 8. CDR3 length: 17 residues. The CDR3 protein is CASSLGAAGVPTGELFF. As DNA, the CDR3 is TGTGCCAGCAGCTTAGGGGCAGCGGGAGTGCCCACCGGGGAGCTGTTTTTT. The full variable domain, its missing parts supplied by reference TRBV7-9 and TRBJ2-2, is DTGVSQNPRHKITKRGQNVTFRCDPISEHNRLYWYRQTLGQGPEFLTYFQNEAQLEKSRLLSDRFSAERPKGSFSTLEIQRTEQGDSAMYLCASSLGAAGVPTGELFFGEGSRLTVL.

The chain links TRBV28 to TRBJ1-1, with D tentatively TRBD1 (6 bases). This CDR3 comprises 15 residues. Trimming cost V 6 bases and J 5 bases, with 19 bases left between them. From germline, CDR1 is MDHEN and CDR2 SYDVKM. The CDR3 DNA reads as TGTGCCAGCAGGGAAACAGGGTCCCGGAGGACTGAAGCTTTCTTT. The encoded protein is CASRETGSRRTEAFF. Using reference TRBV28 and TRBJ1-1 for the parts outside the CDR3, the full variable domain is DVKVTQSSRYLVKRTGEKVFLECVQDMDHENMFWYRQDPGLGLRLIYFSYDVKMKEKGDIPEGYSVSREKKERFSLILESASTNQTSMYLCASRETGSRRTEAFFGQGTRLTVV.